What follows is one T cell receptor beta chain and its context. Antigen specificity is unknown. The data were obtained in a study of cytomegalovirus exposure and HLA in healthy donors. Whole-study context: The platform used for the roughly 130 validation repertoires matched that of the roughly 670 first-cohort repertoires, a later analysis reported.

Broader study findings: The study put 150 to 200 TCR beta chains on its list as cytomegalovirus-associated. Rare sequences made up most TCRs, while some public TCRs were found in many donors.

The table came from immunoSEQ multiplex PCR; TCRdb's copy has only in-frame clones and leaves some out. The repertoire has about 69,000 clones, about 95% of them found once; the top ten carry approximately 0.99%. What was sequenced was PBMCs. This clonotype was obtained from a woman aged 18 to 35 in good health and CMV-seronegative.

Written as DNA, the CDR3 is TGTGCCAGCAGTTTATCAAGTCACCAGAATGAAAAACTGTTTTTT. Its protein product is CASSLSSHQNEKLFF. The chain employs TRBV27 and TRBJ1-4; D remains unclear. CDR3 length equals 15 residues. Trimming pared 0 bases from V and 5 bases from J, leaving 10 bases between. Germline loops: CDR1 MNHEY, CDR2 SMNVEV (reference sequence).